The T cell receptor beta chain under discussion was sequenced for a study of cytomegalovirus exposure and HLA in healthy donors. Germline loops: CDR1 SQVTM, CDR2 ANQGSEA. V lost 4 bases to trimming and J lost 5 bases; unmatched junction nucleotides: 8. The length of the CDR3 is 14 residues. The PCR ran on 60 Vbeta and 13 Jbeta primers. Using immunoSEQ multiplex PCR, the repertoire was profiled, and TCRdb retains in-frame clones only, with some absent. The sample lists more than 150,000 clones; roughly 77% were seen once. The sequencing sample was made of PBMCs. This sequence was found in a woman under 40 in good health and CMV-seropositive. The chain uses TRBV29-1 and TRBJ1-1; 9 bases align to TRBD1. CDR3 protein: CSVGEGQGRTEAFF. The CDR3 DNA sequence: TGCAGCGTTGGAGAGGGACAGGGCAGGACTGAAGCTTTCTTT.